The 18 T cell receptor beta chains listed next were all sequenced from one sample in a study of graft-versus-host responses after intestinal transplantation. Generated by immunoSEQ multiplex PCR, the TCRdb table keeps only in-frame clones and is missing some. The table records roughly 64,000 clones, 85% to 95% of them present only once. Their cognate antigens are unknown. Sample: unstimulated CD8+ T cells sorted from spleen or lymph node cells, taken before transplant. Receptor source: a human donor who was the organ donor for an intestinal transplant.

This rearrangement joins TRBV6-4 to TRBJ2-3, with unresolved D. The V gene's germline CDR1 is MRHNA and CDR2 SNTAGT. Trimming pared 5 bases from V and 4 bases from J, leaving 16 bases between. This CDR3 has 15 residues. The DNA for the CDR3 is TGTGCCAGCAGTCCCCTGGGCGAATCAGCAGATACGCAGTATTTT. This codes for CASSPLGESADTQYF.

The J gene is TRBJ2-7, the V gene TRBV7-2; a weak D match, TRBD2 (6 bases). The CDR3 has 15 amino acids. The ends were cut back, 0 bases at V and 4 bases at J, with 13 bases in the middle. Per germline, CDR1 SGHTA and CDR2 FQGNSA. CDR3 nucleotides: TGTGCCAGCAGCTTAGCTGGGGGGACTTTTTACGAGCAGTACTTC. Its translation: CASSLAGGTFYEQYF.

The chain recombines TRBV5-1 with TRBJ2-7; 8 bases map to TRBD1. There are 16 residues in the CDR3. The V gene's germline CDR1 is SGHRS and CDR2 YFSETQ. Trimming took 4 bases from V and 1 from J; bases not matched to a gene: 10. The CDR3 DNA is TGCGCCAGCAGCAACCCAGGGGGCGGACCTTCCTACGAGCAGTACTTC. This codes for CASSNPGGGPSYEQYF. Drawing the rest from reference TRBV5-1 and TRBJ2-7, the complete variable domain is KAGVTQTPRYLIKTRGQQVTLSCSPISGHRSVSWYQQTPGQGLQFLFEYFSETQRNKGNFPGRFSGRQFSNSRSEMNVSTLELGDSALYLCASSNPGGGPSYEQYFGPGTRLTVT.

The V gene is TRBV10-1, the J gene TRBJ1-2; TRBD1 matches 9 bases. After removal of 2 bases from V and 2 bases from J, the junction contained 0 bases not matched to a gene. This CDR3 spans 14 amino acids. Germline CDR1 reads WNHNN; CDR2 reads SYGVQD (reference sequence). DNA of the CDR3: TGCGCCAGCAGTGAGACAGGGGGCAACTATGGCTACACCTTC. It translates to CASSETGGNYGYTF.

The rearrangement joins TRBV9 to TRBJ2-7; the D gene is possibly TRBD2 (6 bases). The germline CDR1 and CDR2 sequences are SGDLS and YYNGEE. Trimming removed 4 bases at V and 7 bases at J, with 12 bases between. CDR3 length: 12 residues. CDR3 bases: TGTGCCAGCAGCACCCCCGCGGGGGAGCAGTACTTC. Translated, it gives CASSTPAGEQYF.

This clone occurred once. This chain joins TRBV5-1 and TRBJ2-1; D gene ambiguous. The CDR3 sequence is 15 residues long. V gave up 1 base and J gave up 3 bases, with 11 bases separating them. Germline V gene lookup returns CDR1 SGHRS and CDR2 YFSETQ. The CDR3 region has the DNA TGCGCCAGCAGCTTGAGTAACTCTCTCTACAATGAGCAGTTCTTC. This encodes CASSLSNSLYNEQFF.

The chain employs TRBV7-9 and TRBJ2-3; D is undetermined. The germline V gene has CDR1 SEHNR and CDR2 FQNEAQ (reference sequence). Trimming removed 10 bases at V and 6 bases at J, with 8 bases between. The CDR3 has 10 amino acids. The CDR3 is CAINRDTQYF. The CDR3 DNA follows: TGTGCCATCAACCGGGATACGCAGTATTTT.

V is TRBV6-5 and J is TRBJ2-7; 7 bases fit TRBD1. Unmatched junction bases numbered 4, after V lost 8 bases and J lost 3 bases. This CDR3 contains 12 residues. Looked up from germline, CDR1 is MNHEY and CDR2 is SVGAGI. CDR3: CASGNRGYEQYF. The CDR3 region has the DNA TGTGCCAGCGGTAACAGGGGCTACGAGCAGTACTTC.

The rearrangement uses TRBV9 and TRBJ1-1, with TRBD1 identical over 8 bases. Germline loops: CDR1 SGDLS, CDR2 YYNGEE. Trimming cost V 2 bases and J 1 base; bases outside gene matches: 4. CDR3 length equals 15 residues. The chain's CDR3 is CASSVRTGWNTEAFF. CDR3 coding DNA: TGTGCCAGCAGCGTTCGGACAGGGTGGAACACTGAAGCTTTCTTT.

This clone came up once. The genes are TRBV4-1 and TRBJ2-2; 12 bases line up with TRBD2. The CDR3 loop spans 15 amino acids. V shed 2 bases, J shed 7 bases, and the junction held 2 bases outside the gene matches. Germline V gene data show CDR1 as MGHRA and CDR2 as YSYEKL. CDR3 in DNA: TGCGCCAGCAGCCAACCACTAGCGGGAGGCGGGGAGCTGTTTTTT. Amino acids: CASSQPLAGGGELFF.

This chain joins TRBV7-3 and TRBJ2-3; D is undetermined. The V end lost 5 bases, the J end lost 6 bases, and 15 bases lay between the germline ends. CDR1 and CDR2 from the germline V gene are SGHTA and FQGTGA. The length of the CDR3 is 14 residues. The CDR3 loop reads CASSPSSPGDTQYF. The CDR3 DNA follows: TGTGCCAGCAGCCCTTCCTCGCCCGGGGATACGCAGTATTTT.

This rearrangement joins TRBV7-8 to TRBJ2-7; tentatively, D is TRBD2 (6 bases). The ends were cut back, 5 bases at V and 6 bases at J, with 8 bases in the middle. Germline V CDR1 and CDR2: SGHVS, FQNEAQ. The CDR3 contains 11 residues. The CDR3 reads CASSMRGEQYF. In DNA, the CDR3 is TGTGCCAGCAGCATGCGGGGCGAGCAGTACTTC.

V is TRBV27 and J is TRBJ2-7, with 7 bases lining up with TRBD1. CDR3 size: 15 residues. Germline trimming cut 5 bases from V and 0 bases from J; bases unmatched to any gene: 7. CDR1 is MNHEY and CDR2 is SMNVEV in the germline V gene (reference sequence). The chain's CDR3 is CASSQPDRVSYEQYF. The CDR3, as DNA: TGTGCCAGCAGTCAACCTGACAGGGTCTCCTACGAGCAGTACTTC.

This chain joins TRBV11-2 and TRBJ2-7; no reliable D call. This CDR3 has 12 amino acids. In germline, CDR1 is SGHAT, CDR2 FQNNGV. Between the trimmed V and J ends, which lost 4 bases and 0 bases, there was a span of 4 bases. Here the CDR3 DNA reads TGTGCCAGCAGCTCCTTCTCCTACGAGCAGTACTTC. Translated: CASSSFSYEQYF.

The chain links TRBV4-1 to TRBJ1-1, with 7 bases matching TRBD1. V shed 5 bases, J shed 1 base, and the junction held 4 bases outside the gene matches. The CDR3 loop spans 14 amino acids. Germline V gene data show CDR1 as MGHRA and CDR2 as YSYEKL. The CDR3 DNA reads TGCGCCAGCAGCACGCGGACAGGGAACACTGAAGCTTTCTTT. It translates to CASSTRTGNTEAFF.

The gene calls are TRBV6-5 and TRBJ1-3; D remains ambiguous. The CDR3 runs to 15 residues. Between the trimmed V and J ends, which lost 2 bases and 0 bases, there was a span of 8 bases. Germline loops: CDR1 MNHEY, CDR2 SVGAGI. The CDR3: CASSYGEVSGNTIYF. CDR3 sequence (DNA): TGTGCCAGCAGTTACGGGGAGGTCTCTGGAAACACCATATATTTT.

This clone turned up a few times. This chain links TRBV2 with TRBJ2-1; 10 bases fit TRBD2. V lost 4 bases to trimming and J lost 0 bases; unmatched junction nucleotides: 6. This CDR3 has 17 residues. Germline lookup yields CDR1 SNHLY and CDR2 FYNNEI. CDR3 nucleotide sequence: TGTGCCAGCAGTGGGACTAGCGGCATGAGCTCCTACAATGAGCAGTTCTTC. Translated: CASSGTSGMSSYNEQFF.

The V call is TRBV4-1, the J call TRBJ1-6; possibly TRBD1 for D (6 bases). The CDR3 length is 16 residues. From germline, CDR1 is MGHRA and CDR2 YSYEKL. With 0 bases removed from V and 12 bases from J, the gap between germline ends came to 18 bases. The CDR3 region has the DNA TGCGCCAGCAGCCAAGATGGCCCAGGGGTCCTCTTACCCCTCCACTTT. Encoded protein: CASSQDGPGVLLPLHF.